The next 11 T cell receptor beta chains were all read from a single sample in a study of beta chain features in type 1 diabetes (dated by TCRdb to between 2018 and 2020). Library preparation was by the immunoSEQ multiplex PCR assay. The entire amount of isolated RNA was reverse transcribed using the High Capacity cDNA Reverse Transcription Kit, so the sequenced TCRB transcripts were expressed ones. The clones in this table, taken by TCRdb from immuneACCESS, are in-frame only. Not every clone is retained; where verified, under half of the shortfall comes from an unresolved V gene, and the cause of the rest is unknown. Across this sample there are approximately 170,000 clones, with less than 9.5% seen only once. Around 2.5% of the sample is in the top ten clones. The sample comprised central memory CD4+ T cells from blood. Receptors were obtained from a woman between 18 and 30 years old in good health.

V is TRBV4-1 and J is TRBJ1-3; D not certain. This CDR3 is built from 15 residues. CDR1 is MGHRA, CDR2 YSYEKL, per germline. V dropped 9 bases and J dropped 0 bases, with 15 bases sitting between them. CDR3 amino acids: CARRRRLSSGNTIYF. CDR3 nucleotides: TGCGCCAGGAGGCGACGGCTGAGCTCTGGAAACACCATATATTTT.

This rearrangement joins TRBV30 to TRBJ1-6; maybe TRBD1 (6 bases). V lost 2 bases to trimming and J lost 9 bases, with 11 bases between them. This CDR3 spans 13 amino acids. Germline-derived CDR1 and CDR2 are GTSNPN and SVGIG (reference sequence). Here the CDR3 reads CAWSLQGGSPLHF. The CDR3 DNA reads TGTGCCTGGAGTCTCCAAGGGGGTTCACCCCTCCACTTT.

A few counts support this clone. This sequence joins TRBV30 and TRBJ1-5; 9 positions agree with TRBD1. Germline CDR1 reads GTSNPN; CDR2 reads SVGIG (reference sequence). V shed 2 bases and J 3 bases; nucleotides not matched to a gene: 8. This CDR3 is built from 16 residues. The CDR3 DNA follows: TGTGCCTGGAGTCCACCGGGACAGGGTCCCAATCAGCCCCAGCATTTT. It specifies CAWSPPGQGPNQPQHF.

The chain couples TRBV30 to TRBJ1-6; no definite D call. Germline V gives CDR1 GTSNPN, CDR2 SVGIG (reference sequence). CDR3 length equals 15 residues. The V gene lost 4 bases and the J gene lost 7 bases, with 17 bases spanning the gap. CDR3 loop: CAWTQRLLRNSPLHF. The CDR3 DNA reads as TGTGCCTGGACTCAGAGACTTCTTCGGAATTCACCCCTCCACTTT. The variable domain in full, with the rest retrieved from reference TRBV30 and TRBJ1-6, is SQTIHQWPATLVQPVGSPLSLECTVEGTSNPNLYWYRQAAGRGLQLLFYSVGIGQISSEVPQNLSASRPQDRQFILSSKKLLLSDSGFYLCAWTQRLLRNSPLHFGNGTRLTVT.

The rearrangement uses TRBV7-6 and TRBJ1-2, with 9 bases aligning to TRBD1. CDR3 length equals 15 residues. Germline V gives CDR1 SGHVS, CDR2 FNYEAQ. J was trimmed by 6 bases and V by 5 bases; bases with no gene match: 10. This CDR3 is CASSPAPGTGNGYTF. The CDR3 DNA sequence: TGTGCCAGCAGCCCCGCCCCCGGGACAGGGAATGGCTACACCTTC.

This clone has more than one count but fewer than ten. V is TRBV5-6 and J is TRBJ1-2; 7 bases map to TRBD1. Germline CDR1 and CDR2: SGHDT and YYEEEE. This CDR3 has 15 amino acids. Trimming took 5 bases from V and 4 from J; bases not matched to a gene: 11. CDR3 nucleotide sequence: TGTGCCAGCAGTTCCCGACAGGGTGGCCTCTATGGCTACACCTTC. This sequence encodes CASSSRQGGLYGYTF.

The chain links TRBV5-1 to TRBJ2-1, with D maybe TRBD2 (6 bases). V dropped 1 base and J dropped 5 bases, with 16 bases sitting between them. Germline V gives CDR1 SGHRS, CDR2 YFSETQ. CDR3 length equals 16 residues. The DNA for the CDR3 is TGCGCCAGCAGCTTGCTCGGGGGAGTTAAGGACAATGAGCAGTTCTTC. Protein sequence: CASSLLGGVKDNEQFF.

The J gene is TRBJ2-5, the V gene TRBV7-8; perhaps TRBD2 as D (6 bases). Germline values: CDR1 SGHVS, CDR2 FQNEAQ. This CDR3 has 15 residues. Trimming took 6 bases from V and 2 from J, leaving 16 bases between them. The chain's CDR3 is CASRSEGFVQETQYF. The CDR3 nucleotides read TGTGCCAGCAGGTCGGAGGGGTTTGTTCAAGAGACCCAGTACTTC.

A few counts support this clone. The rearrangement uses TRBV2 and TRBJ1-2; 10 bases map to TRBD1. From germline, CDR1 is SNHLY and CDR2 FYNNEI. J gave up 8 bases and V 7 bases, and 10 bases lay outside the gene matches. The CDR3 is 14 amino acids. CDR3 sequence: CASNPGTGVRGYTF. In DNA, the CDR3 is TGTGCCAGCAACCCCGGGACAGGGGTTCGGGGCTACACCTTC.

The chain recombines TRBV6-1 with TRBJ1-1; D is perhaps TRBD1 (6 bases). The CDR3 loop spans 12 amino acids. Trimming shortened V by 6 bases and J by 7 bases, and 12 bases separated the two germline ends. CDR1 and CDR2 (germline): MNHNS, SASEGT. The CDR3 DNA reads TGTGCCAGCAGATCCGGGACATTTGAAGCTTTCTTT. It codes for CASRSGTFEAFF.

J is TRBJ2-3 and V is TRBV11-3, with no clear D. Germline CDR1 SGHNT, CDR2 YENEEA. There are 12 residues in the CDR3. The V and J ends lost 10 bases and 4 bases respectively, with 12 bases between them. The CDR3 DNA reads as TGTGCCACCGACTCTGACTCAGATACGCAGTATTTT. It is translated as CATDSDSDTQYF. Full variable domain (outside the CDR3, taken from reference TRBV11-3 and TRBJ2-3): EAGVVQSPRYKIIEKKQPVAFWCNPISGHNTLYWYLQNLGQGPELLIRYENEEAVDDSQLPKDRFSAERLKGVDSTLKIQPAELGDSAVYLCATDSDSDTQYFGPGTRLTVL.